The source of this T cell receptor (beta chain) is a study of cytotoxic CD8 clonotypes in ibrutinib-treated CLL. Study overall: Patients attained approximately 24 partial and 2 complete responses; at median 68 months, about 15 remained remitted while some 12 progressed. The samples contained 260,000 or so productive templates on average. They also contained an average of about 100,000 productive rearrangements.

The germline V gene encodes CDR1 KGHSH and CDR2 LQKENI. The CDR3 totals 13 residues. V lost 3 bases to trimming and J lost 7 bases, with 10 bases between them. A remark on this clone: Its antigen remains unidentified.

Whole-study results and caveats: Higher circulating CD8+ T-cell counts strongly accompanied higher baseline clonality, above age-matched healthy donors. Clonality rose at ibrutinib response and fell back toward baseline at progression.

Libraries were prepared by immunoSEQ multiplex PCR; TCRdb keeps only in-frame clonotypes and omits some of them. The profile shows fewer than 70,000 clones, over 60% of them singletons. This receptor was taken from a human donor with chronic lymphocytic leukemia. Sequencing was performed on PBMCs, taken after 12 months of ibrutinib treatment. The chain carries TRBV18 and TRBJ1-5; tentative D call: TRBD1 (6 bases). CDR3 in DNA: TGTGCCAGCTCACCGGGACAAGAACAGCCCCAGCATTTT. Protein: CASSPGQEQPQHF.